Following are 5 T cell receptor beta chains from one sample sequenced in a study of blood T cells in healthy people across ages. Sample-barcoded 5' priming and a J-beta primer mix drove a second PCR of about 6 to 11 cycles. TCRdb independently ran MiXCR on the 5' RACE reads; one entry per CDR3 protein. Among roughly 1.7 million distinct CDR3 sequences listed, about 31% were seen once. Sequencing input: blood. The source of these receptors is a woman in her twenties or thirties in good health.

V gene TRBV6-1 combines with J gene TRBJ2-1; the D gene could be TRBD1 or TRBD2 (5 bases each). The CDR3 has 16 residues. V was trimmed by 5 bases and J by 0 bases, leaving 14 bases between them. Germline CDR1 reads MNHNS; CDR2 reads SASEGT. The CDR3 DNA reads as TGTGCCAGCAGTAGAACCGGGACGAGCTCCTACAATGAGCAGTTCTTC. Protein: CASSRTGTSSYNEQFF.

This clonotype was observed a few times. This chain links TRBV27 with TRBJ2-5; D may be TRBD1 (5 bases). The end of the DNA is better explained by TRBJ2-7, so the J call may be wrong. Germline CDR1 and CDR2: MNHEY and SMNVEV (reference sequence). This CDR3 spans 16 amino acids. The CDR3 is CASSSQGLGWDYEQYF. The CDR3 nucleotides are TGTGCCAGCAGTTCCCAGGGTTTAGGCTGGGACTACGAGCAGTACTTC.

DNA of the CDR3: TGTGCCAGTAGTTTCGGGACTAGCGGGACGGTAGAGCAGTACTTC. Its translation: CASSFGTSGTVEQYF. This rearrangement joins TRBV19 to TRBJ2-7, with 13 bases fitting TRBD2. CDR1 is LNHDA, CDR2 SQIVND, per germline (reference sequence). This CDR3 comprises 15 residues. The J segment lost 7 bases and the V segment lost 5 bases, leaving 8 bases of the junction unmatched.

The J gene is TRBJ2-2, the V gene TRBV6-1; no firm D call. The CDR3 has 19 residues. Germline-derived CDR1 and CDR2 are MNHNS and SASEGT. Trimming removed 2 bases at V and 4 bases at J, with 23 bases between. The CDR3 loop is CASSEPTARTLTRTGELFF. In DNA, the CDR3 is TGTGCCAGCAGTGAACCCACAGCCCGAACCTTAACCCGCACCGGGGAGCTGTTTTTT.

The gene calls are TRBV6-1 and TRBJ2-5; TRBD2 aligns across 12 bases. This CDR3 is built from 14 residues. The germline V gene encodes CDR1 MNHNS and CDR2 SASEGT. V lost 3 bases, J lost 13 bases, and 9 bases stayed unmatched. CDR3 nucleotides: TGTGCCAGCAGTGAGGTTCTAGCGGGAGGGCCTGGGTACTTC. Translating gives CASSEVLAGGPGYF.